This T cell receptor beta chain is from a study of blood T cells in healthy people across ages. Study context: Capture by template switching was about one barcoded beta molecule per two T cells.

With a J-beta primer mix and a sample-barcoded 5' primer, a second PCR ran about 6 to 11 cycles. TCRdb fed the 5' RACE reads into MiXCR, producing one record per CDR3 protein. The sample holds around 940,000 distinct CDR3 sequences; roughly 50% are singletons and the top ten take about a fifth. Healthy Caucasian individuals from Russia aged about 6 to 100 were enrolled as donors. Whole-study findings and limits: Roughly linear declines in TCR beta diversity per million T cells occurred with age. Investigators treated diversity estimates from one million T cells as underestimates.

This clonotype was seen only a few times. Its antigen remains unknown. The sample comprised blood. The TCR sequence derives from a woman aged 60 to 75 in good health.

CDR3 sequence (DNA): TGCGCCAGCAGCCAAGGGCCCAATCCCCCCTACAATGAGCAGTTCTTC. This translates into CASSQGPNPPYNEQFF. The rearrangement joins TRBV4-1 to TRBJ2-1; the D is unclear. CDR3 length: 16 residues. The V and J ends lost 1 base and 2 bases respectively, with 12 bases between them. Germline CDR1 is MGHRA and CDR2 is YSYEKL.